This TCR beta chain was identified in a study of radiation and T cells in renal cell carcinoma (TCRdb year 2020). With regard to the full study: TCR beta sequencing covered approximately 50 samples in total, comprising around 25 tumors and around 27 peripheral blood samples. The last blood draw occurred 4 weeks after radiation, at the same time as nephrectomy. Across all 55 or so samples, 4,016,671 unique CDR3 nucleotide sequences, encoding 2,658,974 unique CDR3 amino acid sequences, were identified.

With regard to this clone: The antigen it recognizes is unknown. Per-base qualities were not stored, and no clone one base away is much larger.

Following the manufacturer's recommendations, the immunoSEQ kit was used to generate TCR beta libraries from genomic DNA. To prepare libraries, a first multiplex PCR with proprietary primers was run, followed by a second PCR that added unique barcodes, and a bead cleanup was done after each round. A positive control reaction and a negative control reaction, both provided in the kit, were run with every batch of samples. The final libraries underwent checking on an Agilent 4200 TapeStation D1000 ScreenTape, volumetric pooling, and quantification by qPCR. An Illumina NextSeq500 fitted with a MidOutput 150-cycle cartridge performed the sequencing, running 156 Read1 cycles and 15 Index1 cycles with the kit's custom primers. The pooled library was loaded at 0.8 to 1 pM with an approximately 20% PhiX control spike-in. The authors processed their data as follows. Vendor-processed data were analyzed in R, and a clonotype was defined as all T cells sharing the same CDR3 nucleotide sequence. For clone abundance analyses, frequencies were normalized to the 10,000 most abundant clones in each sample. Public T cell clones, averaging fewer than five per sample, were removed before analysis. A difference in abundance of at least 32-fold between compartments was used to define tumor-enriched and baseline blood-enriched clonotypes. A beta-binomial differential abundance model was applied to find clonotypes that expanded or contracted between blood time points. Tumor-blood repertoire similarity was measured with the Baroni-Urbani and Buser coefficient, and group comparisons used two-tailed Wilcoxon tests in R. TCRdb provides this immuneACCESS table in a form limited to in-frame rearrangements. Some clones are lacking; in checked studies, under half of them reflect an unresolved V gene, and why the rest are absent is not known. The V and J calls and clone size are taken from that table; D and trimming were inferred from the DNA. In this sample the table shows 120,000 to 150,000 clones, less than 90% of which occur a single time. The ten largest clones capture under 20% of the sample.

Explained via the paper, the time point label denotes: blood 4 weeks post-SBRT, at nephrectomy. What this sample's treatment or condition label stands for: 15 Gy SBRT to primary tumor, nephrectomy 4 weeks later. The samples were obtained from a clinical trial, where primary renal cell carcinomas were treated with 15 Gy stereotactic body radiation therapy and then removed by nephrectomy 4 weeks afterward. To follow tumor-enriched clonotypes, serial peripheral blood was collected from radiation-treated patients at baseline and at 2 weeks and 4 weeks after SBRT. Renal cell carcinoma with clear cell pathology was present in all patients. The QIAamp DNA Blood Mini Kit (Qiagen) was used to prepare genomic DNA for TCR sequencing. The analyses included just those samples that passed every quality control check. Paper-wide results and their limitations: In blood, the top tumor clonotypes increased from baseline to 2 weeks after radiation and then shrank by 4 weeks, which suggests a temporary expansion of tumor-resident clones. Effects of radiation dose or scheduling on the TCR repertoire could not be addressed with the single-armed trial design. Tracking of blood repertoire dynamics stopped at less than five weeks after treatment, with no follow-up past that point. Because pretreatment tumor biopsies were not available, the study could not determine whether clonotypes were already present within the tumor at baseline.

Cut back by 4 bases and 3 bases, the V and J ends lie 18 bases apart. The CDR3 runs 16 amino acids, cysteine and phenylalanine included. Solely the CDR3 DNA is kept, with 48 bases framed from the first base. The germline V gene gives CDR1 as SGDLS and CDR2 as YYNGEE. This TCR was recovered from a woman in her forties or fifties with renal cell carcinoma. Recombination joined TRBV9 with TRBJ2-3; a confident D gene designation cannot be given. The sequencing here drew on blood, taken from a patient whose treatment included radiotherapy and nephrectomy. The DNA sequence reads TGTGCCAGCAGCCCGGTCCTTGATTTTGGGACAGATACGCAGTATTTT. Its product reads: CASSPVLDFGTDTQYF.